This paragraph covers one T cell receptor beta chain sequence. This clone's antigen is unknown. No much larger clone exists at a distance of one base, and base qualities are not known. The sample's time point label, in plain terms: before neoadjuvant nivolumab. Patients were newly diagnosed with stage II-IVA oral cavity squamous cell carcinoma and had received no prior systemic or radiation treatment. The cohort was composed of patients with HPV-negative, locally advanced oral cavity squamous cell carcinoma. Peripheral blood mononuclear cells were analyzed directly and were not maintained or expanded in culture. Samples came from a longitudinal correlative study of a single-arm phase II trial of neoadjuvant nivolumab in oral cavity squamous cell carcinoma. Subject-matched pre- and post-treatment PBMCs and tumors from three responders and three non-responders underwent genomic DNA-based TCRbeta sequencing. Peripheral blood mononuclear cells were collected before nivolumab treatment and again after treatment, at the time of surgery. Genomic DNA was isolated from PBMCs using the Maxwell RSC DNA from Cells kit.

Via the germline V gene, CDR1 is SGDLS and CDR2 YYNGEE. For this chain, trimming is 4 bases at the V end and 7 bases at the J end, and the number of junction bases without a gene match is 7. The cysteine opens and the phenylalanine closes a CDR3 of 14 amino acids. The entry retains the CDR3 DNA only, 42 bases that are in frame from base 1. PBMC libraries used mostly 480 ng of input genomic DNA for deep sequencing, with six replicates per sample. The immunoSEQ hsTCRbeta kit was used to prepare TCRbeta libraries, following the manufacturer's instructions. The completed libraries were mixed into a single pool at 3 nM, then sequenced with an Illumina NovaSeq 6000 S4 flow cell. The authors' pipeline ran thus. The immunoSEQ Analyzer handled quality control and preprocessing of the raw data. The analysis was restricted to productive rearrangements, with each unique CDR3 amino acid sequence defining a clonotype. Repertoire clonality was estimated as the Gini-Simpson index, which was calculated using the R package tcR. Student's t test was used to compare Gini indices, and Pearson correlation was used to assess associations with tumor size change. TCRdb holds this immuneACCESS table with in-frame rearrangements only. Some clones are missing; in checked studies, unresolved V genes explain under half, and the rest has no known cause. The D gene and trimming were derived from the DNA, and the V and J assignments and clone size from that table. This sample comprises tens of thousands of clones, 80% to 90% of them detected only once. The ten largest clones take up about 3.4% of the sample.

The data originate from a study of neoadjuvant anti-PD-1 for oral cavity cancer (dated by TCRdb to 2020 to 2023). A note on the overall study: Patients mostly received three to four biweekly doses of nivolumab at 3 mg/kg before curative-intent surgical resection. For patients who did not progress, a fourth nivolumab dose was given around day 43, followed by definitive surgical resection on days 50-56. Under RECIST 1.1, a patient counted as a responder if showing complete response, partial response or stable disease, and as a non-responder if showing progression. The parent correlative cohort had eleven to twelve patients and a response rate of 33%.

What the work shows at the level of the full study, not this receptor alone: Higher pretreatment blood Treg/Th17 ratios correlated with higher pretreatment blood TCRbeta clonality and lower post-treatment tumor TCRbeta clonality. The TCR analyses had only a few patients in each response group, and the authors called for validation in larger cohorts. After neoadjuvant nivolumab, T cell clonality (Gini index) in PBMCs was significantly higher in non-responders than in responders.

Sequenced material: PBMCs, taken before nivolumab (anti-PD-1) treatment. The V gene is TRBV9 and the J gene is TRBJ2-1, with 8 middle bases fitting TRBD2. The source is a person aged 35-79 years with oral cavity squamous cell carcinoma. The CDR3 has the sequence CASSPRGTSNEQFF. The DNA sequence is as follows: TGTGCCAGCAGCCCCCGTGGGACTAGTAATGAGCAGTTCTTC.